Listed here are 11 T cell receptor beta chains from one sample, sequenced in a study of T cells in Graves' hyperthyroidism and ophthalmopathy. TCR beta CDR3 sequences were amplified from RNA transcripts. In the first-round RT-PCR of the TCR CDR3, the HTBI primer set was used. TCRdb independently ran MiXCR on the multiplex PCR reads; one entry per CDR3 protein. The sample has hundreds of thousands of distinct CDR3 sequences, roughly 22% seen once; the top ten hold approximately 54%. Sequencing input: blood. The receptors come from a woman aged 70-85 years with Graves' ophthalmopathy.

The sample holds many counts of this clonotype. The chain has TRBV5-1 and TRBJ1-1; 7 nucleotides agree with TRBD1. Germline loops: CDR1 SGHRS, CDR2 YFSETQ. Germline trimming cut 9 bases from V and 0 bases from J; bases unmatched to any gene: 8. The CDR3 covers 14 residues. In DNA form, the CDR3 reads TGCGCCACCGCAATCGACAGGGTGAACACTGAAGCTTTCTTT. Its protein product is CATAIDRVNTEAFF.

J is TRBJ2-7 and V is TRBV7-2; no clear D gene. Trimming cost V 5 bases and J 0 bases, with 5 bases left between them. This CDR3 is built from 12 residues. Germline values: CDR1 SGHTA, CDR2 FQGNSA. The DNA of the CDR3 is TGTGCCAGCAGCGCGTTCTCCTACGAGCAGTACTTC. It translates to CASSAFSYEQYF.

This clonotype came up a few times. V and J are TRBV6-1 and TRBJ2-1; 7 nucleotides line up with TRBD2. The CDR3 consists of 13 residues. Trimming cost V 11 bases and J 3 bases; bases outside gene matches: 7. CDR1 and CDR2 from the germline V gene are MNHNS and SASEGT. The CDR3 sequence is CAGGGRSYNEQFF. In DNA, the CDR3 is TGTGCCGGGGGGGGACGGAGCTACAATGAGCAGTTCTTC.

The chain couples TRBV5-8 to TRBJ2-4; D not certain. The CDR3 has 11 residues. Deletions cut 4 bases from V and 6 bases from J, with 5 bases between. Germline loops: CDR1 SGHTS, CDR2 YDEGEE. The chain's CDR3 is CASSIGNIQYF. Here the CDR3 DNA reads TGTGCCAGCAGCATTGGAAACATTCAGTACTTC.

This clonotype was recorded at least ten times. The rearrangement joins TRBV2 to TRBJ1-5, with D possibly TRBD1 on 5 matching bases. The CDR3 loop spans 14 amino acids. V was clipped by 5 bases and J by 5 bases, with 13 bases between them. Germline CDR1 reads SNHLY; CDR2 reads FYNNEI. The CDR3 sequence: CASSSSTGYQPQHF. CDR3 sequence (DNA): TGTGCCAGCAGTTCCTCCACAGGCTATCAGCCCCAGCATTTT.

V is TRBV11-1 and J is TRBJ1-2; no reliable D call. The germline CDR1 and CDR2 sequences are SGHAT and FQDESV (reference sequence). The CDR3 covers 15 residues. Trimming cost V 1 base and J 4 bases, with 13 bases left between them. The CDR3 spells CASSLGPEVPYGYTF. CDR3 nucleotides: TGTGCCAGCAGCTTAGGTCCGGAGGTTCCCTATGGCTACACCTTC.

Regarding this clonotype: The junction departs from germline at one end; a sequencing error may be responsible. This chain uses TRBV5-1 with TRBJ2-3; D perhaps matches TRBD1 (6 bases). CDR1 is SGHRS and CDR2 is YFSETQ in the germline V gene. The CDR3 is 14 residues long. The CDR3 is CASSEGQSTDTQYF. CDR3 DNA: TGCGCCAGCAGCGAAGGACAGAGCACCGATACGCAGTATTTT.

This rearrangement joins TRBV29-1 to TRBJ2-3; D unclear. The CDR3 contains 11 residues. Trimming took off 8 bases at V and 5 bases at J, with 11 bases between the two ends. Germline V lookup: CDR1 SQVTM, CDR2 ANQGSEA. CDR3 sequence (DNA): TGCAGCCTGGGGTCGGGAGATACGCAGTATTTT. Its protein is CSLGSGDTQYF.

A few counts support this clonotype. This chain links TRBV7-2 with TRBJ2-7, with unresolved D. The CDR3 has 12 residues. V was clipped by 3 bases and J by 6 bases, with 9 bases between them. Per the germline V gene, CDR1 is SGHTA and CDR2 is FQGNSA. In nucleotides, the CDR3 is TGTGCCAGCAGCTTCGGAACGGCCGAGCAGTACTTC. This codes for CASSFGTAEQYF.

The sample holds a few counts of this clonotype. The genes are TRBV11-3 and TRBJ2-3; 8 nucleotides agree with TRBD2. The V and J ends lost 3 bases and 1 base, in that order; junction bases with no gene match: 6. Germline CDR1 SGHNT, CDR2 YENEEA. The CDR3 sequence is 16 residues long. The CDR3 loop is CASSFSAGAGTDTQYF. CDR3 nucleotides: TGTGCCAGCAGCTTCTCAGCGGGAGCGGGCACAGATACGCAGTATTTT.

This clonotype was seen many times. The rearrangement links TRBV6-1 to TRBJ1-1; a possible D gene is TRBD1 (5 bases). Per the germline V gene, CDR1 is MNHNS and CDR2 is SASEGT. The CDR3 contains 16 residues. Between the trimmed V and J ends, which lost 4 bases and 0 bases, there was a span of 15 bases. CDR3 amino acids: CASSAIGGEMNTEAFF. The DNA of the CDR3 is TGTGCCAGCAGTGCCATCGGGGGAGAGATGAACACTGAAGCTTTCTTT.